This TCR beta chain was recorded in a study of blood T cell repertoires in COVID-19. Overall study: Acute and convalescent COVID-19 samples came from the United States, Italy and Spain. Nucleic acid was either cDNA or gDNA, and it came from T cells, B-cell-depleted T cells, or PBMCs.

Participants were placed into cohorts based on the clinical history they reported. As handled by the study authors: Reference gene primer amplification gave nucleated cell count estimates. Sequencing used immunoSEQ multiplex PCR; TCRdb keeps in-frame clones, though not all of them. V and J calls and clone size are copied from that table; D and trimming were computed from the DNA. The table has about 480,000 clones, over 75% seen once. Between the trimmed V and J ends, which lost 4 bases and 4 bases, there was a span of 15 bases. The CDR3 is 15 residues long. Looked up from germline, CDR1 is SGDLS and CDR2 is YYNGEE.

This sequence joins TRBV9 and TRBJ2-1; a weak D match, TRBD1 (6 bases). The sample consisted of PBMCs or T cells enriched from blood (not recorded which). This receptor was taken from a woman between 40 and 55 years old who had recovered from COVID-19. CDR3 DNA: TGTGCCAGCAGCCCCCGAGAGACAGGATACAATGAGCAGTTCTTC. Its protein is CASSPRETGYNEQFF.